These T cell receptor beta chains were read from a single sample in a study of T cells in Graves' hyperthyroidism and ophthalmopathy. TCRdb reprocessed the multiplex PCR reads with MiXCR, giving one entry per CDR3 protein. Of some 700,000 distinct CDR3 sequences detected, 15% to 20% appear once; the ten largest clones hold less than 20%. The sample was blood. These receptors were obtained from a man over 45 with Graves' hyperthyroidism. Both conserved end residues are part of each CDR3. The D gene is left open where the match is weak. Clone size is stated in some rows and not others, as once, few, many or a class when expanded.

D gene: TRBD2
V gene: TRBV20-1
clone size: -
J gene: TRBJ2-2
CDR3 DNA: TGCAGTGCTAGAGGGACTAGCGGTTACACCGGGGAGCTGTTTTTT
CDR3 protein: CSARGTSGYTGELFF

D gene: -
V gene: TRBV4-1
clone size: -
J gene: TRBJ2-4
CDR3 DNA: TGCGCCAGCAGCCAAGATCCGCAGGGACTAGCCAAAAACATTCAGTACTTC
CDR3 protein: CASSQDPQGLAKNIQYF

D gene: -
V gene: TRBV12-3/TRBV12-4
clone size: many
J gene: TRBJ2-7
CDR3 DNA: TGTGCCAGCAGCGGGACCACACGGGAGCAGTACTTC
CDR3 protein: CASSGTTREQYF

D gene: -
V gene: TRBV14
clone size: -
J gene: TRBJ2-3
CDR3 DNA: TGTGCCAGCAGCCAAGATAACGGTCGAGTACCAGATACGCAGTATTTT
CDR3 protein: CASSQDNGRVPDTQYF

D gene: -
V gene: TRBV12-3/TRBV12-4
clone size: many
J gene: TRBJ1-1
CDR3 DNA: TGTGCCAGCAGTTTAAGCGGGCCCACTGAAGCTTTCTTT
CDR3 protein: CASSLSGPTEAFF

D gene: -
V gene: TRBV24-1
clone size: many
J gene: TRBJ2-2
CDR3 DNA: TGTGCCACCAGTGGGGGGGCTGAGTACACCGGGGAGCTGTTTTTT
CDR3 protein: CATSGGAEYTGELFF

D gene: -
V gene: TRBV5-1
clone size: few
J gene: TRBJ2-2
CDR3 DNA: TGCGCCAGCAGCTTGGGGGGGGCCCCGAACACCGGGGAGCTGTTTTTT
CDR3 protein: CASSLGGAPNTGELFF

D gene: -
V gene: TRBV27
clone size: few
J gene: TRBJ1-6
CDR3 DNA: TGTGCCAGCAGCCCCATGGTGAATAATTCACCCCTCCACTTT
CDR3 protein: CASSPMVNNSPLHF

D gene: -
V gene: TRBV7-9
clone size: few
J gene: TRBJ2-1
CDR3 DNA: TGTGCCAGCAGCCCTACAGGGATGGGGAATGAGCAGTTCTTC
CDR3 protein: CASSPTGMGNEQFF

D gene: -
V gene: TRBV15
clone size: many
J gene: TRBJ1-2
CDR3 DNA: TGTGCCACCAGCCGCGGACAGTCGGTCTATGGCTACACCTTC
CDR3 protein: CATSRGQSVYGYTF

D gene: -
V gene: TRBV5-1
clone size: few
J gene: TRBJ1-1
CDR3 DNA: TGCGCCAGCAGCCGACCCACCGAAGTTGAAGCTTTCTTT
CDR3 protein: CASSRPTEVEAFF

D gene: -
V gene: TRBV28
clone size: many
J gene: TRBJ2-1
CDR3 DNA: TGTGCCAGCAAACAGCGGCTCTACAATGAGCAGTTCTTC
CDR3 protein: CASKQRLYNEQFF

D gene: -
V gene: TRBV13
clone size: -
J gene: TRBJ1-2
CDR3 DNA: TGTGCCAGCAGCTTAGGGAGGACAGCGAATGGCTACACCTTC
CDR3 protein: CASSLGRTANGYTF

D gene: TRBD1
V gene: TRBV5-1
clone size: many
J gene: TRBJ1-2
CDR3 DNA: TGCGCCAGCAGCTTGGCCGGGACAGGGGTTGGCTACACCTTC
CDR3 protein: CASSLAGTGVGYTF

D gene: TRBD1
V gene: TRBV29-1
clone size: few
J gene: TRBJ2-7
CDR3 DNA: TGCAGCGTTGGACAGGGGCTCTACGAGCAGTACTTC
CDR3 protein: CSVGQGLYEQYF

D gene: TRBD1
V gene: TRBV24-1
clone size: many
J gene: TRBJ2-7
CDR3 DNA: TGTGCCACCAGTGACCCGACAGGGTTCGAGCAGTACTTC
CDR3 protein: CATSDPTGFEQYF

D gene: TRBD2
V gene: TRBV28
clone size: many
J gene: TRBJ2-5
CDR3 DNA: TGTGCCAGCAGTCGTCCCAGGGCTAGCGGGAGAGGTGAGACCCAGTACTTC
CDR3 protein: CASSRPRASGRGETQYF

D gene: -
V gene: TRBV2
clone size: -
J gene: TRBJ1-5
CDR3 DNA: TGTGCCAGCAGTGAAGACTATGGTCAGCCCCAGCATTTT
CDR3 protein: CASSEDYGQPQHF

D gene: TRBD1
V gene: TRBV7-9
clone size: many
J gene: TRBJ2-2
CDR3 DNA: TGTGCCAGCAAGGACAGGGATGACGGGGAGCTGTTTTTT
CDR3 protein: CASKDRDDGELFF

D gene: -
V gene: TRBV28
clone size: many
J gene: TRBJ1-2
CDR3 DNA: TGTGCCAGCTTTAATGGACAGCCCATCACAATATATGGCTACACCTTC
CDR3 protein: CASFNGQPITIYGYTF

D gene: -
V gene: TRBV2
clone size: few
J gene: TRBJ2-3
CDR3 DNA: TGTGCCAGCAGTGAGGGCAGCAGCTTCCCCACAGATACGCAGTATTTT
CDR3 protein: CASSEGSSFPTDTQYF

D gene: -
V gene: TRBV18
clone size: many
J gene: TRBJ2-3
CDR3 DNA: TGTGCCAGCTCACCTACGACAGGAGATACGCAGTATTTT
CDR3 protein: CASSPTTGDTQYF

D gene: -
V gene: TRBV5-6
clone size: -
J gene: TRBJ2-1
CDR3 DNA: TGTGCCAGCAGCCCCGTGGAGCGGGTTTACAATGAGCAGTTCTTC
CDR3 protein: CASSPVERVYNEQFF

D gene: TRBD1
V gene: TRBV12-3/TRBV12-4
clone size: many
J gene: TRBJ1-5
CDR3 DNA: TGTGCCAGCAGTTTTGGACAGGGCAATCAGCCCCAGCATTTT
CDR3 protein: CASSFGQGNQPQHF

D gene: -
V gene: TRBV12-5
clone size: many
J gene: TRBJ2-3
CDR3 DNA: TGTGCTAGTGGACCCTTCGTGGGGAGTGAGGCAGATACGCAGTATTTT
CDR3 protein: CASGPFVGSEADTQYF

D gene: TRBD1
V gene: TRBV5-6
clone size: -
J gene: TRBJ1-2
CDR3 DNA: TGTGCCAGCAGCTCCCGACGGGGACAGGGGGCTTCTGGCTACACCTTC
CDR3 protein: CASSSRRGQGASGYTF

D gene: -
V gene: TRBV5-1
clone size: -
J gene: TRBJ1-1
CDR3 DNA: TGCGCCAGCAGCTTGGAAGCGGGGTTGGGCGGCGAAGCTTTCTTT
CDR3 protein: CASSLEAGLGGEAFF

D gene: -
V gene: TRBV20-1
clone size: -
J gene: TRBJ2-7
CDR3 DNA: TGCAGTGCTCGAAGGATCTCAAGTGCATCGGGGGAGCAGTACTTC
CDR3 protein: CSARRISSASGEQYF

D gene: -
V gene: TRBV20-1
clone size: many
J gene: TRBJ2-5
CDR3 DNA: TGCAGTGCTAGAGATTGGGCAAGCGTTGGGACCCAGTACTTC
CDR3 protein: CSARDWASVGTQYF

D gene: -
V gene: TRBV5-1
clone size: many
J gene: TRBJ2-7
CDR3 DNA: TGCGCCAGCAGCTTCCAAGCCGGCGAGCAGTACTTC
CDR3 protein: CASSFQAGEQYF

D gene: TRBD2
V gene: TRBV19
clone size: -
J gene: TRBJ2-5
CDR3 DNA: TGTGCCAGTAGGGTCAGCGGGGGAGGCAGCGAGACCCAGTACTTC
CDR3 protein: CASRVSGGGSETQYF

D gene: -
V gene: TRBV11-2
clone size: many
J gene: TRBJ2-5
CDR3 DNA: TGTGCCAGCAGTAACTGGGACTTACAAGAGACCCAGTACTTC
CDR3 protein: CASSNWDLQETQYF

D gene: -
V gene: TRBV15
clone size: -
J gene: TRBJ1-2
CDR3 DNA: TGTGCCACCAGCAGAGATCAGACAGTTCGAGGCTACACCTTC
CDR3 protein: CATSRDQTVRGYTF

D gene: -
V gene: TRBV2
clone size: few
J gene: TRBJ1-5
CDR3 DNA: TGTGCCAGCAGTGAAAGACGGAACAATCAGCCCCAGCATTTT
CDR3 protein: CASSERRNNQPQHF

D gene: -
V gene: TRBV12-3/TRBV12-4
clone size: many
J gene: TRBJ1-5
CDR3 DNA: TGTGCCAGCAGCCCTACTACAGGGAGACAGCCCCAGCATTTT
CDR3 protein: CASSPTTGRQPQHF

D gene: -
V gene: TRBV20-1
clone size: many
J gene: TRBJ2-7
CDR3 DNA: TGCAGTGCTCCCGCGGGACAATCGAGGGGGGAGCAGTACTTC
CDR3 protein: CSAPAGQSRGEQYF

D gene: TRBD1
V gene: TRBV20-1
clone size: -
J gene: TRBJ1-5
CDR3 DNA: TGCAGTGCTACCCCGACAGGGGTCAATCAGCCCCAGCATTTT
CDR3 protein: CSATPTGVNQPQHF

D gene: TRBD1
V gene: TRBV27
clone size: many
J gene: TRBJ2-7
CDR3 DNA: TGTGCCAGCAGACCGAGACAGGGCTTAACCTACGAGCAGTACTTC
CDR3 protein: CASRPRQGLTYEQYF

D gene: TRBD1
V gene: TRBV28
clone size: many
J gene: TRBJ1-1
CDR3 DNA: TGTGCCAGCAGTTACTCGACAGGGTTTGGTGGCACTGAAGCTTTCTTT
CDR3 protein: CASSYSTGFGGTEAFF

D gene: -
V gene: TRBV3-1
clone size: once
J gene: TRBJ1-1
CDR3 DNA: TGTGCCAGCAGCCAAGGCCCAGGGCACACTGAAGCTTTCTTT
CDR3 protein: CASSQGPGHTEAFF

D gene: -
V gene: TRBV10-1
clone size: -
J gene: TRBJ2-7
CDR3 DNA: TGCGCCAGCAGTGAGGGGGGAAAGCAGTACTTC
CDR3 protein: CASSEGGKQYF

D gene: TRBD1
V gene: TRBV3-1
clone size: many
J gene: TRBJ2-7
CDR3 DNA: TGTGCCAGCAGCCAAGTGGACAGGGACTCCTACGAGCAGTACTTC
CDR3 protein: CASSQVDRDSYEQYF

D gene: -
V gene: TRBV7-3
clone size: many
J gene: TRBJ2-5
CDR3 DNA: TGTGCCAGCAGCCCCCGGGGAGGAGGGGAGACCCAGTACTTC
CDR3 protein: CASSPRGGGETQYF

D gene: -
V gene: TRBV25-1
clone size: few
J gene: TRBJ2-3
CDR3 DNA: TGTGCCAGCAGTGCACCACCGGACTGCCCTAGCACAGATACGCAGTATTTT
CDR3 protein: CASSAPPDCPSTDTQYF

D gene: TRBD1
V gene: TRBV9
clone size: -
J gene: TRBJ1-1
CDR3 DNA: TGTGCCAGCAGCACTCGAAAACAGGGGTTGCACACTGAAGCTTTCTTT
CDR3 protein: CASSTRKQGLHTEAFF

D gene: TRBD1
V gene: TRBV12-5
clone size: many
J gene: TRBJ2-1
CDR3 DNA: TGTGCTAGTGCCCGGGACAGATCCTTCAATGAGCAGTTCTTC
CDR3 protein: CASARDRSFNEQFF

D gene: -
V gene: TRBV19
clone size: -
J gene: TRBJ1-1
CDR3 DNA: TGTGCCAGTAGTATAGAGGATGGGACACCCATGAACACTGAAGCTTTCTTT
CDR3 protein: CASSIEDGTPMNTEAFF

D gene: TRBD1
V gene: TRBV19
clone size: many
J gene: TRBJ1-1
CDR3 DNA: TGTGCCAGTATGGCCCCGGACAGGGCCACTGAAGCTTTCTTT
CDR3 protein: CASMAPDRATEAFF